Listed here are 7 T cell receptor beta chains from one sample, sequenced in a study of shared clonotypes between healthy human individuals. The naive CD8 population came from CD45RO-negative cells selected for CCR7, without terminally differentiated effector memory CD45RA+ cells. Sequencing was performed with immunoSEQ multiplex PCR; in TCRdb, only in-frame clones are kept and a portion is missing. The data hold roughly 810,000 clones, with approximately 97% observed a single time. Sequencing used naive CD8+ T cells sorted from blood. These receptors were obtained from a man between 25 and 39 years old in good health.

The chain carries TRBV9 and TRBJ2-7; 12 bases map to TRBD1. The germline V gene has CDR1 SGDLS and CDR2 YYNGEE. There are 14 residues in the CDR3. With 3 bases clipped from V and 9 bases from J, the junction kept 7 bases outside the gene matches. The CDR3 bases are TGTGCCAGCAGCGCCGGGACAGGGGGCGCAGGGCAGTACTTC. Its protein is CASSAGTGGAGQYF.

The CDR3 protein is CASSYTRSSGANVLTF. The CDR3 nucleotides are TGTGCCAGCAGTTATACGCGGAGCTCTGGGGCCAACGTCCTGACTTTC. The chain uses TRBV6-6 and TRBJ2-6, with D hard to call. This CDR3 is built from 16 residues. V lost 3 bases and J lost 0, with 9 bases in between. CDR1 and CDR2 from the germline V gene are MNHNY and SVGAGI (reference sequence).

The rearrangement joins TRBV11-2 to TRBJ2-1; a possible D gene is TRBD1 (5 bases). The V and J ends lost 5 bases and 8 bases respectively, with 19 bases between them. This CDR3 is built from 15 residues. Looked up from germline, CDR1 is SGHAT and CDR2 is FQNNGV. The CDR3 is CASSPDPGEGDEQFF. The CDR3 region has the DNA TGTGCCAGCAGCCCAGATCCTGGGGAAGGGGATGAGCAGTTCTTC.

This chain links TRBV28 with TRBJ2-2, with TRBD1 as a possible D gene (6 bases). CDR1 MDHEN and CDR2 SYDVKM come from the germline V gene. Trimming removed 5 bases from V and 2 bases from J, with 12 bases in between. The CDR3 consists of 15 residues. The DNA of the CDR3 is TGTGCCAGCAGTCCCGGGACAACCAACACCGGGGAGCTGTTTTTT. Translation: CASSPGTTNTGELFF. The full variable domain, completed using reference TRBV28 and TRBJ2-2, is DVKVTQSSRYLVKRTGEKVFLECVQDMDHENMFWYRQDPGLGLRLIYFSYDVKMKEKGDIPEGYSVSREKKERFSLILESASTNQTSMYLCASSPGTTNTGELFFGEGSRLTVL.

This chain joins TRBV2 and TRBJ2-7, with unresolved D. The CDR3 length is 12 residues. From germline, CDR1 is SNHLY and CDR2 FYNNEI. Trimming stripped 6 bases from V and 3 bases from J, with 9 bases between. The CDR3 loop is CASSRTDYEQYF. In DNA form, the CDR3 reads TGTGCCAGCAGCCGAACCGACTACGAGCAGTACTTC. The full variable domain, its missing parts supplied by reference TRBV2 and TRBJ2-7, is EPEVTQTPSHQVTQMGQEVILRCVPISNHLYFYWYRQILGQKVEFLVSFYNNEISEKSEIFDDQFSVERPDGSNFTLKIRSTKLEDSAMYFCASSRTDYEQYFGPGTRLTVT.

Concerning this clone itself: The same CDR3 arises from other DNA sequences in this sample as well. The rearrangement links TRBV27 to TRBJ2-1; perhaps D is TRBD1 or TRBD2 (5 bases each). This CDR3 is built from 15 residues. Looked up from germline, CDR1 is MNHEY and CDR2 is SMNVEV (reference sequence). Trimming took 2 bases from V and 1 from J, leaving 9 bases between them. The CDR3 region is CASSLGTRSYNEQFF. The CDR3 DNA follows: TGTGCCAGCAGTTTAGGGACGAGATCCTACAATGAGCAGTTCTTC.

The chain links TRBV27 to TRBJ2-7, with TRBD1 identical over 9 bases. The CDR3 is 13 amino acids. Germline V gene sequence: CDR1 MNHEY, CDR2 SMNVEV (reference sequence). Losses at the gene ends were 3 bases for V and 7 bases for J; bases not matched to a gene: 4. CDR3 residues: CASSFSGQGEQYF. CDR3 sequence (DNA): TGTGCCAGCAGTTTCTCCGGACAGGGGGAGCAGTACTTC.